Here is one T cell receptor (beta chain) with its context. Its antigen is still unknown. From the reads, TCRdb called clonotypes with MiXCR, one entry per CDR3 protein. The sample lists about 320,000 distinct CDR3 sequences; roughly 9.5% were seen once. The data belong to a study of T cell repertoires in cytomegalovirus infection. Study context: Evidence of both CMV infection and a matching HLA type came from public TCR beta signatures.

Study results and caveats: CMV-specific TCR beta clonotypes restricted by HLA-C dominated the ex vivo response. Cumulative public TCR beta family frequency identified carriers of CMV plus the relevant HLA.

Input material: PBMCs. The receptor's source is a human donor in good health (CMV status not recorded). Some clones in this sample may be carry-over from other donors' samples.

The CDR3 is CASSFRQQDQPQHF. The CDR3 nucleotides are TGTGCCAGCAGCTTCAGGCAGCAGGATCAGCCCCAGCATTTT. V is TRBV5-5 and J is TRBJ1-5; the D is unclear. This CDR3 has 14 amino acids. The V and J ends lost 2 bases and 5 bases respectively, with 11 bases between them. Germline values: CDR1 SGHKS, CDR2 YYEKEE (reference sequence).